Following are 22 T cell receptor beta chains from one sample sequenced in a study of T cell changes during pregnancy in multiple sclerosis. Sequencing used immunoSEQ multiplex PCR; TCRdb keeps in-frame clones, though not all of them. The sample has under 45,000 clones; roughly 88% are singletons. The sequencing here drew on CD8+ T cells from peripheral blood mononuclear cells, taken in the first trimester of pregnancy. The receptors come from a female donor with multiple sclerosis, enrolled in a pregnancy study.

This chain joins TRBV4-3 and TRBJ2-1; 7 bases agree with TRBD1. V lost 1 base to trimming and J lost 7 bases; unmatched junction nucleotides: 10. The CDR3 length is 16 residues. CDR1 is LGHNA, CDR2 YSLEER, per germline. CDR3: CASSQGLGTALNEQFF. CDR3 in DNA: TGCGCCAGCAGCCAAGGTCTCGGGACAGCGTTGAATGAGCAGTTCTTC.

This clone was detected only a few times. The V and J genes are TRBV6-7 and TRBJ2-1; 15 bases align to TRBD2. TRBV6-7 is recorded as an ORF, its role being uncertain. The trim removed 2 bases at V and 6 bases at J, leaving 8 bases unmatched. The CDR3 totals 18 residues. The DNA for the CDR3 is TGTGCCAGCAGTTACCCTGGGACTAGCGGGGGGTCACCCAATGAGCAGTTCTTC. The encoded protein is CASSYPGTSGGSPNEQFF.

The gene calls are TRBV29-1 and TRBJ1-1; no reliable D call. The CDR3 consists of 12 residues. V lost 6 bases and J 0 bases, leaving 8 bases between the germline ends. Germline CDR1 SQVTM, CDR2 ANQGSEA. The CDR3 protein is CSVPSVNTEAFF. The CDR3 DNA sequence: TGCAGCGTCCCGTCGGTGAACACTGAAGCTTTCTTT.

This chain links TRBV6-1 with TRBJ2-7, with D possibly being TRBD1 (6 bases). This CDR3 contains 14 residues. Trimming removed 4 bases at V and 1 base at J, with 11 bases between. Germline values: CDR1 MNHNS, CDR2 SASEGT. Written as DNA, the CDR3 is TGTGCCAGCAGTGGACAGGTCGAGTCCTACGAGCAGTACTTC. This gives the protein CASSGQVESYEQYF.

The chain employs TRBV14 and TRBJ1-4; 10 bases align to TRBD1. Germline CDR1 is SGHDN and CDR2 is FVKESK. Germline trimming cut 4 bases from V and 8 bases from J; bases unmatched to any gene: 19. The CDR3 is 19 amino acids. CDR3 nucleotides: TGTGCCAGCAGCCCCAGATCAGGACAGGGGGTTCCTGGGTACGAAAAACTGTTTTTT. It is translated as CASSPRSGQGVPGYEKLFF.

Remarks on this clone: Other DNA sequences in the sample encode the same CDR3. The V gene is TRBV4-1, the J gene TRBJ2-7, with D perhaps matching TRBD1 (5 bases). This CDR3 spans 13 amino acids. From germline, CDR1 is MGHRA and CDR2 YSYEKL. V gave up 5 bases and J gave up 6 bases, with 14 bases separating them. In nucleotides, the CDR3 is TGCGCCAGCAGCTTGGAAGGGGTTAGCGAGCAGTACTTC. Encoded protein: CASSLEGVSEQYF.

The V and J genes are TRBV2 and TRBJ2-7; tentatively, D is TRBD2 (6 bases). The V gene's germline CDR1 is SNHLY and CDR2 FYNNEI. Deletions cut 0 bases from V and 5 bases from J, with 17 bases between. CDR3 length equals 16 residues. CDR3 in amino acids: CASSEAAAGGHNEQYF. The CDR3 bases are TGTGCCAGCAGTGAAGCTGCCGCCGGGGGTCATAACGAGCAGTACTTC.

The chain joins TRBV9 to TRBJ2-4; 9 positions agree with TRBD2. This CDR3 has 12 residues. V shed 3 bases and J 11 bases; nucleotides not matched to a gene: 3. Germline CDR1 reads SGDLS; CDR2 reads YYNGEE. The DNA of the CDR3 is TGTGCCAGCAGCGGCATAGCGGGGGTTCAGTACTTC. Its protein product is CASSGIAGVQYF.

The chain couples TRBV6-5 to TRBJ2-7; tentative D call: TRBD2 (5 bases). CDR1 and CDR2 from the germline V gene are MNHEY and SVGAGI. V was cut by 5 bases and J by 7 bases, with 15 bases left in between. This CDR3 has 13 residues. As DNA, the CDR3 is TGTGCCAGCAGTCCGTCTAACTCGGGGGAGCAGTACTTC. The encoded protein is CASSPSNSGEQYF.

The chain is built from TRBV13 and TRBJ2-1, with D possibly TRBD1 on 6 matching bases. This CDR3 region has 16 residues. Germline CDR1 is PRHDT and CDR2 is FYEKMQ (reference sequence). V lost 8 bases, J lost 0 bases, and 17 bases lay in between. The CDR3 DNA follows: TGTGCCAGCTTCCCCTTAAGGGGGAGCTCCTACAATGAGCAGTTCTTC. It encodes CASFPLRGSSYNEQFF.

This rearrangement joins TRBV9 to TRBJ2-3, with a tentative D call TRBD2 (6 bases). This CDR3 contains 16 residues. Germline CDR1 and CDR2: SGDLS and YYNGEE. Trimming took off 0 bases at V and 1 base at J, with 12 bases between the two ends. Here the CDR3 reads CASSVGASDRTDTQYF. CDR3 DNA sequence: TGTGCCAGCAGCGTAGGAGCTAGCGACCGCACAGATACGCAGTATTTT.

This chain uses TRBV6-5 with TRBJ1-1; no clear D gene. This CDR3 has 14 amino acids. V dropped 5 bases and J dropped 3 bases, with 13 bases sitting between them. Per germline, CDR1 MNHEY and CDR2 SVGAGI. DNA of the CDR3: TGTGCCAGCAGTCGAGTCCCCGTGGACACTGAAGCTTTCTTT. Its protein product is CASSRVPVDTEAFF.

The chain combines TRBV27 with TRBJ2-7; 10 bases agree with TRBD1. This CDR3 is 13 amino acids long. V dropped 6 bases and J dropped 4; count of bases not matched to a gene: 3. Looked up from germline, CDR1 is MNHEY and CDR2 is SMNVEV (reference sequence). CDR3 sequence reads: CASRRGQGYEQYF. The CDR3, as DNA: TGTGCCAGCAGGCGGGGACAGGGGTACGAGCAGTACTTC.

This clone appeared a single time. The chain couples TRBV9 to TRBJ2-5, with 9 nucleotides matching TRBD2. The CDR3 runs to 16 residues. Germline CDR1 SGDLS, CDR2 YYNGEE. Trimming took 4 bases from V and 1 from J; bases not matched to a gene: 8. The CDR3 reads CASSLRLADLQETQYF. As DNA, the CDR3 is TGTGCCAGCAGCCTACGACTAGCGGACCTCCAAGAGACCCAGTACTTC.

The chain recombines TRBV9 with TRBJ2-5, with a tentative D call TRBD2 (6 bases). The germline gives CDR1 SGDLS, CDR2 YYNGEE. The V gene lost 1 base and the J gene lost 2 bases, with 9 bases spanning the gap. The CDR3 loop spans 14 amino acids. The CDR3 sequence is CASSVSGVQETQYF. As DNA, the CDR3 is TGTGCCAGCAGCGTATCGGGGGTACAAGAGACCCAGTACTTC. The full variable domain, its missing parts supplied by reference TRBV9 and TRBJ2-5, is DSGVTQTPKHLITATGQRVTLRCSPRSGDLSVYWYQQSLDQGLQFLIQYYNGEERAKGNILERFSAQQFPDLHSELNLSSLELGDSALYFCASSVSGVQETQYFGPGTRLLVL.

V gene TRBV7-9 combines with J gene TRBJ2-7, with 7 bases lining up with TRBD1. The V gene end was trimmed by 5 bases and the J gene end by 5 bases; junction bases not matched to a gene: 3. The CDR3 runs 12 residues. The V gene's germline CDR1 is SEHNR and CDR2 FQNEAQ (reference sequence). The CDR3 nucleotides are TGTGCCAGCAGCGCCGACAGGGACGAGCAGTACTTC. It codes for CASSADRDEQYF.

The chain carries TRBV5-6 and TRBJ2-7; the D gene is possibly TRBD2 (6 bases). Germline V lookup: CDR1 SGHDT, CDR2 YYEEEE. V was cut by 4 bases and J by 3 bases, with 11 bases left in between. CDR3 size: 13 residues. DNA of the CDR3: TGTGCCAGCAGCGCGGGACCAAACTACGAGCAGTACTTC. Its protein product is CASSAGPNYEQYF.

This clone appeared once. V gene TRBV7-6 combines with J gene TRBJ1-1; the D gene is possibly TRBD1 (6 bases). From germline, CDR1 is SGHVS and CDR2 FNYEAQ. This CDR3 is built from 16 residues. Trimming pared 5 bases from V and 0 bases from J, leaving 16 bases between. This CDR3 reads CASSPLQGRVNTEAFF. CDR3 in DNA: TGTGCCAGCAGCCCCCTCCAGGGGCGGGTGAACACTGAAGCTTTCTTT.

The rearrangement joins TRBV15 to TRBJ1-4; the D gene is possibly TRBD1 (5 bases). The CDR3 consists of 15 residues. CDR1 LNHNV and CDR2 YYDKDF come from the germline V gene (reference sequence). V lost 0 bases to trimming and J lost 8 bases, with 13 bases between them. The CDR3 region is CATSRDRQGMEKLFF. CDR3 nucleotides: TGTGCCACCAGCAGAGACCGGCAGGGAATGGAAAAACTGTTTTTT.

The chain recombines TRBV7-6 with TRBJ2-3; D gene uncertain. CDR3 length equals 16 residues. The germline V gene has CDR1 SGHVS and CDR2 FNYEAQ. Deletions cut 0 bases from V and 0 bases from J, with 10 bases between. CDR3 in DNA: TGTGCCAGCAGCTTAGCTGTGGGCCTTAGCACAGATACGCAGTATTTT. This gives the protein CASSLAVGLSTDTQYF.

The CDR3 DNA is TGTGCCAGCAGTTTGTCAACAGGCTACGAGCAGTACTTC. It is translated as CASSLSTGYEQYF. The chain recombines TRBV6-5 with TRBJ2-7; D is perhaps TRBD1 (5 bases). The CDR3 is 13 residues long. The V end lost 4 bases, the J end lost 3 bases, and 10 bases lay between the germline ends. Germline-derived CDR1 and CDR2 are MNHEY and SVGAGI.

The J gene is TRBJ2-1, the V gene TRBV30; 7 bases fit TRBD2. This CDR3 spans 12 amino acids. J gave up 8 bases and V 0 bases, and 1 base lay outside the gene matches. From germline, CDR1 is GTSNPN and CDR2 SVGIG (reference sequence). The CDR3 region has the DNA TGTGCCTGGAGTGTGGGAGGGGATGAGCAGTTCTTC. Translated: CAWSVGGDEQFF.